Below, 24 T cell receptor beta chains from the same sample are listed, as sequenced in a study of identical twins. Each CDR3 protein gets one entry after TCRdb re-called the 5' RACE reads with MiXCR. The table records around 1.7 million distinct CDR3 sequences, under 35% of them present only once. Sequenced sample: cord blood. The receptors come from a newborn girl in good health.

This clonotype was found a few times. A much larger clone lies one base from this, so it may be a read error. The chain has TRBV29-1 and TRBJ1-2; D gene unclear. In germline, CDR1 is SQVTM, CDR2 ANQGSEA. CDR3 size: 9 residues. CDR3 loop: CGVGYGYTF. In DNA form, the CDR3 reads TGCGGCGTTGGGTATGGCTACACCTTC.

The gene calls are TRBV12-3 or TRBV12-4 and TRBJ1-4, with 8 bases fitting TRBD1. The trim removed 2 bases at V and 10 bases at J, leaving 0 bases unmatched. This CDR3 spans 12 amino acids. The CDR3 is CASSLTGGKLFF. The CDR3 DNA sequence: TGTGCCAGCAGTTTAACAGGGGGAAAACTGTTTTTT.

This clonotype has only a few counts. The CDR3 here is CSASIAGATSGNTIYF. CDR3 DNA: TGCAGTGCTAGCATCGCAGGGGCGACCTCTGGAAACACCATATATTTT. This chain uses TRBV20-1 with TRBJ1-3; TRBD1 is a possible D gene (6 bases). Per germline, CDR1 DFQATT and CDR2 SNEGSKA (reference sequence). The CDR3 extends over 16 amino acids. V was shortened by 3 bases and J by 0 bases, with 15 bases between the two germline ends.

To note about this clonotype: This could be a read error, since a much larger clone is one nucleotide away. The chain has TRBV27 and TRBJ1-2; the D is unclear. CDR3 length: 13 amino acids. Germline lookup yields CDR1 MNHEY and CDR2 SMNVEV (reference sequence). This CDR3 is CANSYGSNYGYTF. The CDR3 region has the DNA TGTGCCAACAGTTATGGCAGTAACTATGGCTACACCTTC.

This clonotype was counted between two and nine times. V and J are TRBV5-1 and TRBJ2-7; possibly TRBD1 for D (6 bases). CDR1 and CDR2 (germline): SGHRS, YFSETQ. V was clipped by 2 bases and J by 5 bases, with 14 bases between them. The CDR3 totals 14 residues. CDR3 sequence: CASSFPGTHDEQYF. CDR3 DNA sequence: TGCGCCAGCAGCTTTCCCGGGACACACGACGAGCAGTACTTC.

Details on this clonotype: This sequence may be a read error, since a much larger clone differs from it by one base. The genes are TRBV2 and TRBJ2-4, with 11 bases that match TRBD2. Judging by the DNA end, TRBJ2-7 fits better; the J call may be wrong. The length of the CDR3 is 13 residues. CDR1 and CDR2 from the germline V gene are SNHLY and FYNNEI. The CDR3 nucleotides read TGTGCCAGCATGGGACTAGCGGCCTACGAGCAGTACTTC. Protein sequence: CASMGLAAYEQYF.

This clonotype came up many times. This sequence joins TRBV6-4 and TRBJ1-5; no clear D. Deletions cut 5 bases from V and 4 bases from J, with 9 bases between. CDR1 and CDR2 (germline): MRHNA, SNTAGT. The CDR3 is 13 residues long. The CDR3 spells CASSTGPNQPQHF. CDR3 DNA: TGTGCCAGCAGTACTGGGCCTAATCAGCCCCAGCATTTT.

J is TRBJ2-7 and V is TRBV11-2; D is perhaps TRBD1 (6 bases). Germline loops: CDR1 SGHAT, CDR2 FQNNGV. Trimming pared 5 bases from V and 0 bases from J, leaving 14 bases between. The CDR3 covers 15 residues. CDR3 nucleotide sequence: TGTGCCAGCAGCCACCCCAGGGGACGCTCCTACGAGCAGTACTTC. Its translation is CASSHPRGRSYEQYF.

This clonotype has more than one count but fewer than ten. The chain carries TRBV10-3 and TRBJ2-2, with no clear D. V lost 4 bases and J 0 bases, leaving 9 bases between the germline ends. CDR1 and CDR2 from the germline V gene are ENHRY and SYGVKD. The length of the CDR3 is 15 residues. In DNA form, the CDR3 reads TGTGCCATCAGTGGCTTGGGAACGAACACCGGGGAGCTGTTTTTT. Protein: CAISGLGTNTGELFF.

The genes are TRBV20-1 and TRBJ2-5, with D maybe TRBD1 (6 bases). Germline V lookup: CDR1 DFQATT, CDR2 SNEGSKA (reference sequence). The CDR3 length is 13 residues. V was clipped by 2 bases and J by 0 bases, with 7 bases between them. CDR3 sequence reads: CSARQGYQETQYF. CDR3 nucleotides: TGCAGTGCTAGACAGGGGTACCAAGAGACCCAGTACTTC.

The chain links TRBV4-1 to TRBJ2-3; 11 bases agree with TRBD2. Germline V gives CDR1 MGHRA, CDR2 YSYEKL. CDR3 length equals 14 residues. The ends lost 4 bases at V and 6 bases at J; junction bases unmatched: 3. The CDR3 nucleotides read TGCGCCAGCAGCCGGTGGACTAGCGGGGATACGCAGTATTTT. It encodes CASSRWTSGDTQYF.

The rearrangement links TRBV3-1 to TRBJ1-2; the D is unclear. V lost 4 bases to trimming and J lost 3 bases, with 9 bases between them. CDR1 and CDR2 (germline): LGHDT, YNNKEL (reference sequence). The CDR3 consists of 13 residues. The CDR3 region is CASSLRSYYGYTF. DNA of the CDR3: TGTGCCAGCAGCCTCCGGTCCTACTATGGCTACACCTTC.

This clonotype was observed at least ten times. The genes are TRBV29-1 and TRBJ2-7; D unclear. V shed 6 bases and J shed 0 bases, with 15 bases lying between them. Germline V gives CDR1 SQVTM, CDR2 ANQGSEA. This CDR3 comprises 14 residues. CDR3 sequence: CSVFGFDNSYEQYF. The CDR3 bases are TGCAGCGTCTTCGGGTTCGACAACTCCTACGAGCAGTACTTC.

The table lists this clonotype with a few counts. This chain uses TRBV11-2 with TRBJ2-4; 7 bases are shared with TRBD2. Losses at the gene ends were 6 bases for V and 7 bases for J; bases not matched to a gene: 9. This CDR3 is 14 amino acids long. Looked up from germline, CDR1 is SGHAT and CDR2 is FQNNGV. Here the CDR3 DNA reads TGTGCCAGCAGACTCGGGCAGGGAGGGAACATTCAGTACTTC. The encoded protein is CASRLGQGGNIQYF.

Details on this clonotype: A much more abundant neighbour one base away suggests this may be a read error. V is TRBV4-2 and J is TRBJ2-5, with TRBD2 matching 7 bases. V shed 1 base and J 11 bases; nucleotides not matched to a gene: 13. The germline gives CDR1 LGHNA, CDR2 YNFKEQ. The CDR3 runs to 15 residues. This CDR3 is CASSQGLADYNEQYF. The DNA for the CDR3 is TGTGCCAGCAGCCAAGGACTAGCAGACTACAATGAGCAGTACTTC.

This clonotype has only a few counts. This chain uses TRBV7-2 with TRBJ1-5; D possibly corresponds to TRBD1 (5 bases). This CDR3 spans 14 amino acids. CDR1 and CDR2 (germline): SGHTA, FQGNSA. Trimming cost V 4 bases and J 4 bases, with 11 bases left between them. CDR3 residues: CASSSTVPNQPQHF. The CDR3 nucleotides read TGTGCCAGCAGCTCGACAGTCCCAAATCAGCCCCAGCATTTT.

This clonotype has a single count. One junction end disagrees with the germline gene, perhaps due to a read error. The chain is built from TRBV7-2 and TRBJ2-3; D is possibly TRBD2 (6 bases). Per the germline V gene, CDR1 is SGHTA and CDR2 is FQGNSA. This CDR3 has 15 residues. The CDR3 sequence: CASSWGTSSSDTRYF. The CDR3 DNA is TGTGCCAGCAGCTGGGGGACTTCCTCGTCAGATACGCGGTATTTT.

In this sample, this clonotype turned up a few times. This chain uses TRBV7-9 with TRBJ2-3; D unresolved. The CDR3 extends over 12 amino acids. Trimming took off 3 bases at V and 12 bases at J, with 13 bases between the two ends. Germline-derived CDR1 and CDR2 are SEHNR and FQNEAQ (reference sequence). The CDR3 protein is CASSFVTVGQYF. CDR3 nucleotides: TGTGCCAGCAGCTTTGTAACAGTCGGACAGTATTTT.

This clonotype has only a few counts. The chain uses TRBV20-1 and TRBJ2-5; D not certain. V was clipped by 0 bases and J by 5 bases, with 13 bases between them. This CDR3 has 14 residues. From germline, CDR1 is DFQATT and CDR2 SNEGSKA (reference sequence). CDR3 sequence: CSARDLAFRETQYF. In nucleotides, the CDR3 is TGCAGTGCTAGAGATTTAGCCTTTCGGGAGACCCAGTACTTC.

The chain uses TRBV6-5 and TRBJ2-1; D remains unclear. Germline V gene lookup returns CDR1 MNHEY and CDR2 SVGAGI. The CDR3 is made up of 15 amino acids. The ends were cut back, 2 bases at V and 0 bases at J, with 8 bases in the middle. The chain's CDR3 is CASSYRQSSYNEQFF. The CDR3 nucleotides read TGTGCCAGCAGTTACCGGCAGAGCTCCTACAATGAGCAGTTCTTC.

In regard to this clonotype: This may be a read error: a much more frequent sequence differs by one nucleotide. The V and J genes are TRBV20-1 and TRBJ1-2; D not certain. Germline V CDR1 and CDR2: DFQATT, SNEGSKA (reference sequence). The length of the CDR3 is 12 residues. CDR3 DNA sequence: TGCAGTGCTAGAGGCATCAGTTATGGCTGCACCTTC. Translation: CSARGISYGCTF.

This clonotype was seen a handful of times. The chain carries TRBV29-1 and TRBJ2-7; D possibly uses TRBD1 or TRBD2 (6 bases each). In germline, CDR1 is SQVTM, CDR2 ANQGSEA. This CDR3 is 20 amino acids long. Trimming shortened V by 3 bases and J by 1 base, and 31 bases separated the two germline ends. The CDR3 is CSVEYWIKGGRGGPSYEQYF. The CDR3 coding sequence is TGCAGCGTTGAGTATTGGATCAAAGGGGGGAGAGGCGGTCCTTCCTACGAGCAGTACTTC.

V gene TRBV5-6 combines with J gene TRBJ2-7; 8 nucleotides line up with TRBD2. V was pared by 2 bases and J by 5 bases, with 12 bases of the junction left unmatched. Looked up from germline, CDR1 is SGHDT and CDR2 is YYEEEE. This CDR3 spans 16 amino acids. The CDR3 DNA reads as TGTGCCAGCAGCTTCCGCAGACTAGCGAATTCCCACGAGCAGTACTTC. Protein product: CASSFRRLANSHEQYF.

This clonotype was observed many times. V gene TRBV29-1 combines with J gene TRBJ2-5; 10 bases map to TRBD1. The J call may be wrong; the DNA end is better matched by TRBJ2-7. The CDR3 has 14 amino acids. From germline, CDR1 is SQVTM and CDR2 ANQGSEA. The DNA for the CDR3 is TGCAGCGCTACCCTCGGGACAGGGGTTTACGAGCAGTACTTC. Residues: CSATLGTGVYEQYF.